A selection of T cell receptor beta chains follows, all from one sample in a study of OX40 agonist ivuxolimab in advanced cancers. Profiled with immunoSEQ multiplex PCR; TCRdb holds only in-frame clones, not every one. The data contain approximately 160,000 clones, approximately 94% of them singletons. Source: CD4+ or CD8+ T cells sorted from blood, taken in a trial of the OX40 agonist ivuxolimab. The receptors were sampled from an adult with an advanced solid tumor such as melanoma, head and neck, liver or kidney cancer. The CDR3 runs from the conserved cysteine through the conserved F or W. The order of the fields is V gene, D gene, J gene, CDR3 length, clone size, CDR3 protein, CDR3 DNA. A D gene is named only where the DNA matches it firmly. Part of the rows lack a size; the others show once, few, many or a class for expanded clones.

V gene: TRBV7-9; D gene: .; J gene: TRBJ1-6; CDR3 length: 14; clone size: .; CDR3 protein: CASSFPQAYSPLHF; CDR3 DNA: TGTGCCAGCAGCTTTCCCCAGGCCTATTCACCCCTCCACTTT
V gene: TRBV5-4; D gene: .; J gene: TRBJ1-1; CDR3 length: 14; clone size: .; CDR3 protein: CASSPGVGTPEAFF; CDR3 DNA: TGTGCCAGCAGCCCCGGTGTGGGGACCCCTGAAGCTTTCTTT
V gene: TRBV7-9; D gene: .; J gene: TRBJ1-1; CDR3 length: 13; clone size: once; CDR3 protein: CASSLIMNTEAFF; CDR3 DNA: TGTGCCAGCAGCTTAATCATGAACACTGAAGCTTTCTTT
V gene: TRBV7-2; D gene: .; J gene: TRBJ2-7; CDR3 length: 16; clone size: .; CDR3 protein: CASSLGGSGVRYEQYF; CDR3 DNA: TGTGCCAGCAGCTTAGGTGGATCAGGGGTTCGCTACGAGCAGTACTTC
V gene: TRBV28; D gene: .; J gene: TRBJ2-7; CDR3 length: 20; clone size: .; CDR3 protein: CASSSILAPLKGGDSYEQYF; CDR3 DNA: TGTGCCAGCAGTTCCATACTGGCCCCCTTGAAGGGCGGAGACTCCTACGAGCAGTACTTC
V gene: TRBV29-1; D gene: TRBD1; J gene: TRBJ2-7; CDR3 length: 11; clone size: .; CDR3 protein: CSVPTGDKQYF; CDR3 DNA: TGCAGCGTACCGACAGGGGATAAGCAGTACTTC
V gene: TRBV6-5; D gene: .; J gene: TRBJ1-2; CDR3 length: 13; clone size: .; CDR3 protein: CASKGTPGYGYTF; CDR3 DNA: TGTGCCAGCAAGGGGACTCCCGGCTATGGCTACACCTTC
V gene: TRBV28; D gene: TRBD1; J gene: TRBJ1-4; CDR3 length: 14; clone size: .; CDR3 protein: CASSLPGTAEKLFF; CDR3 DNA: TGTGCCAGCAGCCTCCCCGGGACAGCCGAAAAACTGTTTTTT
V gene: TRBV5-1; D gene: .; J gene: TRBJ1-1; CDR3 length: 14; clone size: .; CDR3 protein: CASSLGPSGTEAFF; CDR3 DNA: TGCGCCAGCAGCTTGGGACCCTCAGGTACTGAAGCTTTCTTT
V gene: TRBV6-1; D gene: .; J gene: TRBJ2-5; CDR3 length: 13; clone size: .; CDR3 protein: CASSPGIQETQYF; CDR3 DNA: TGTGCCAGCAGTCCAGGGATTCAAGAGACCCAGTACTTC
V gene: TRBV11-1; D gene: .; J gene: TRBJ1-1; CDR3 length: 13; clone size: .; CDR3 protein: CASSTLGGTEAFF; CDR3 DNA: TGTGCCAGCAGCACCCTTGGGGGAACTGAAGCTTTCTTT
V gene: TRBV7-8; D gene: TRBD1; J gene: TRBJ1-5; CDR3 length: 16; clone size: .; CDR3 protein: CASSSSDRVLPQPQHF; CDR3 DNA: TGTGCCAGCAGCTCATCGGACAGGGTTTTGCCTCAGCCCCAGCATTTT
V gene: TRBV14; D gene: .; J gene: TRBJ1-4; CDR3 length: 14; clone size: .; CDR3 protein: CASSQDRADEKLFF; CDR3 DNA: TGTGCCAGCAGCCAAGATAGGGCGGATGAAAAACTGTTTTTT
V gene: TRBV4-3; D gene: TRBD1; J gene: TRBJ2-1; CDR3 length: 19; clone size: .; CDR3 protein: CASSQGTGKWKGSYNEQFF; CDR3 DNA: TGCGCCAGCAGCCAAGGGACAGGGAAGTGGAAGGGCTCCTACAATGAGCAGTTCTTC
V gene: TRBV7-2; D gene: TRBD1; J gene: TRBJ1-1; CDR3 length: 17; clone size: .; CDR3 protein: CASSLLDRGLQNTEAFF; CDR3 DNA: TGTGCCAGCAGCTTATTGGACAGGGGACTTCAGAACACTGAAGCTTTCTTT
V gene: TRBV7-8; D gene: .; J gene: TRBJ1-6; CDR3 length: 12; clone size: .; CDR3 protein: CASSFVNSPLHF; CDR3 DNA: TGTGCCAGCAGCTTTGTAAATTCACCCCTCCACTTT
V gene: TRBV19; D gene: TRBD1; J gene: TRBJ1-6; CDR3 length: 15; clone size: .; CDR3 protein: CASSIRDRNNSPLHF; CDR3 DNA: TGTGCCAGTAGTATCCGGGACAGAAATAATTCACCCCTCCACTTT
V gene: TRBV7-2; D gene: .; J gene: TRBJ2-2; CDR3 length: 15; clone size: .; CDR3 protein: CASSFTIASGGELFF; CDR3 DNA: TGTGCCAGCAGCTTTACCATAGCGTCGGGCGGGGAGCTGTTTTTT
V gene: TRBV29-1; D gene: .; J gene: TRBJ1-1; CDR3 length: 13; clone size: .; CDR3 protein: CSVRDFRDTEAFF; CDR3 DNA: TGCAGCGTAAGGGATTTCAGGGACACTGAAGCTTTCTTT
V gene: TRBV2; D gene: TRBD1; J gene: TRBJ1-4; CDR3 length: 16; clone size: .; CDR3 protein: CASRANRGLISEKLFF; CDR3 DNA: TGTGCCAGCAGGGCCAACAGGGGGCTAATAAGTGAAAAACTGTTTTTT
V gene: TRBV18; D gene: .; J gene: TRBJ1-2; CDR3 length: 13; clone size: .; CDR3 protein: CASSPGGDYGYTF; CDR3 DNA: TGTGCCAGCTCACCTGGAGGGGACTATGGCTACACCTTC
V gene: TRBV7-2; D gene: .; J gene: TRBJ2-3; CDR3 length: 12; clone size: .; CDR3 protein: CASSSFGDTQYF; CDR3 DNA: TGTGCCAGCAGCTCGTTTGGGGATACGCAGTATTTT
V gene: TRBV6-4; D gene: TRBD1; J gene: TRBJ1-5; CDR3 length: 13; clone size: .; CDR3 protein: CASAEQGNQPQHF; CDR3 DNA: TGTGCCAGTGCTGAACAGGGGAATCAGCCCCAGCATTTT
V gene: TRBV5-6; D gene: .; J gene: TRBJ2-1; CDR3 length: 15; clone size: once; CDR3 protein: CASTRPGSLHHEQFF; CDR3 DNA: TGTGCCAGCACCCGCCCCGGGAGTTTACATCATGAGCAGTTCTTC
V gene: TRBV7-7; D gene: TRBD1; J gene: TRBJ2-3; CDR3 length: 14; clone size: .; CDR3 protein: CASSLTGGTDTQYF; CDR3 DNA: TGTGCCAGCAGCTTAACAGGGGGCACAGATACGCAGTATTTT
V gene: TRBV18; D gene: TRBD2; J gene: TRBJ2-3; CDR3 length: 16; clone size: .; CDR3 protein: CASSPTGLDATDTQYF; CDR3 DNA: TGTGCCAGCTCACCTACAGGACTAGACGCAACAGATACGCAGTATTTT
V gene: TRBV15; D gene: TRBD1; J gene: TRBJ2-7; CDR3 length: 15; clone size: .; CDR3 protein: CATSSYPDRGRRQYF; CDR3 DNA: TGTGCCACCAGCAGCTATCCCGACAGGGGCAGAAGGCAGTACTTC
V gene: TRBV19; D gene: TRBD1; J gene: TRBJ2-3; CDR3 length: 10; clone size: .; CDR3 protein: CAGGQGAIHF; CDR3 DNA: TGTGCCGGGGGACAGGGGGCCATTCATTTT
V gene: TRBV5-4; D gene: TRBD2; J gene: TRBJ2-5; CDR3 length: 15; clone size: .; CDR3 protein: CASSSSGGRKETQYF; CDR3 DNA: TGTGCCAGCAGTAGCTCTGGCGGGAGAAAAGAGACCCAGTACTTC
V gene: TRBV28; D gene: .; J gene: TRBJ2-5; CDR3 length: 16; clone size: .; CDR3 protein: CASSSGLLGTGETQYF; CDR3 DNA: TGTGCCAGCAGTTCGGGACTCCTGGGAACGGGAGAGACCCAGTACTTC
V gene: TRBV7-7; D gene: .; J gene: TRBJ2-7; CDR3 length: 13; clone size: .; CDR3 protein: CASSSGVGFEQYF; CDR3 DNA: TGTGCCAGCAGCAGCGGCGTGGGGTTCGAGCAGTACTTC
V gene: TRBV7-6; D gene: .; J gene: TRBJ1-2; CDR3 length: 15; clone size: .; CDR3 protein: CASSLEPGGNYGYTF; CDR3 DNA: TGTGCCAGCAGCTTAGAGCCAGGCGGAAACTATGGCTACACCTTC
V gene: TRBV28; D gene: .; J gene: TRBJ2-7; CDR3 length: 13; clone size: .; CDR3 protein: CASSLNGVYEQYF; CDR3 DNA: TGTGCCAGCAGTTTGAACGGGGTCTACGAGCAGTACTTC
V gene: TRBV7-9; D gene: .; J gene: TRBJ2-5; CDR3 length: 15; clone size: .; CDR3 protein: CALEGGRGGEETQYF; CDR3 DNA: TGTGCCCTCGAGGGGGGCCGAGGTGGGGAAGAGACCCAGTACTTC
V gene: TRBV28; D gene: .; J gene: TRBJ1-2; CDR3 length: 13; clone size: .; CDR3 protein: CASSSDRLGGYTF; CDR3 DNA: TGTGCCAGCAGTTCCGACAGGCTTGGTGGCTACACCTTC
V gene: TRBV6-5; D gene: TRBD1; J gene: TRBJ1-1; CDR3 length: 13; clone size: .; CDR3 protein: CASSQTGGTEAFF; CDR3 DNA: TGTGCCAGCAGTCAGACAGGGGGAACTGAAGCTTTCTTT
V gene: TRBV6-5; D gene: .; J gene: TRBJ2-7; CDR3 length: 12; clone size: .; CDR3 protein: CASSSPPGLEYF; CDR3 DNA: TGTGCCAGCAGTTCCCCGCCGGGCCTCGAGTACTTC
V gene: TRBV11-3; D gene: TRBD2; J gene: TRBJ2-3; CDR3 length: 15; clone size: .; CDR3 protein: CASSLAGGKPDTQYF; CDR3 DNA: TGTGCCAGCAGCCTAGCGGGAGGCAAGCCAGATACGCAGTATTTT
V gene: TRBV28; D gene: .; J gene: TRBJ1-2; CDR3 length: 13; clone size: .; CDR3 protein: CASSLPGHYGYTF; CDR3 DNA: TGTGCCAGCTCCCTTCCGGGCCACTATGGCTACACCTTC
V gene: TRBV11-2; D gene: .; J gene: TRBJ2-3; CDR3 length: 16; clone size: .; CDR3 protein: CASSTRTGRGTDTQYF; CDR3 DNA: TGTGCCAGCAGCACCCGGACAGGGAGGGGAACAGATACGCAGTATTTT
V gene: TRBV28; D gene: .; J gene: TRBJ1-5; CDR3 length: 15; clone size: .; CDR3 protein: CASSSDGFGGQPQHF; CDR3 DNA: TGTGCCAGCAGCTCCGACGGTTTTGGGGGTCAGCCCCAGCATTTT
V gene: TRBV27; D gene: TRBD1; J gene: TRBJ2-4; CDR3 length: 18; clone size: .; CDR3 protein: CASSSTGTGRRRENIQYF; CDR3 DNA: TGTGCCAGCAGTTCTACCGGGACAGGGAGGAGGAGGGAAAACATTCAGTACTTC
V gene: TRBV19; D gene: .; J gene: TRBJ2-7; CDR3 length: 11; clone size: .; CDR3 protein: CASSMRDEQYF; CDR3 DNA: TGTGCCAGTAGTATGCGCGACGAGCAGTACTTC
V gene: TRBV18; D gene: .; J gene: TRBJ2-1; CDR3 length: 13; clone size: .; CDR3 protein: CASSSNRDAEQFF; CDR3 DNA: TGTGCCAGCTCATCAAACCGAGACGCTGAGCAGTTCTTC
V gene: TRBV18; D gene: .; J gene: TRBJ2-2; CDR3 length: 14; clone size: .; CDR3 protein: CASSPREDTGELFF; CDR3 DNA: TGTGCCAGCTCACCCAGGGAAGACACCGGGGAGCTGTTTTTT
V gene: TRBV28; D gene: .; J gene: TRBJ1-2; CDR3 length: 12; clone size: .; CDR3 protein: CASSFGRNGYTF; CDR3 DNA: TGTGCCAGCAGTTTCGGCAGGAATGGCTACACCTTC
V gene: TRBV7-9; D gene: TRBD1; J gene: TRBJ1-1; CDR3 length: 15; clone size: .; CDR3 protein: CASSLGTGSFTEAFF; CDR3 DNA: TGTGCCAGCAGCTTAGGGACAGGGTCTTTCACTGAAGCTTTCTTT
V gene: TRBV27; D gene: TRBD1; J gene: TRBJ2-7; CDR3 length: 15; clone size: .; CDR3 protein: CASSLSQDRGYEQYF; CDR3 DNA: TGTGCCAGCAGTTTATCCCAGGACAGGGGCTACGAGCAGTACTTC
V gene: TRBV28; D gene: .; J gene: TRBJ2-7; CDR3 length: 15; clone size: .; CDR3 protein: CASSLTPSGRYEQYF; CDR3 DNA: TGTGCCAGCAGTCTGACCCCATCTGGACGTTACGAGCAGTACTTC
V gene: TRBV5-6; D gene: .; J gene: TRBJ1-1; CDR3 length: 11; clone size: .; CDR3 protein: CASSLARRGPF; CDR3 DNA: TGTGCCAGCAGCTTGGCGCGGCGGGGACCCTTT